A selection of T cell receptor beta chains follows, all from one sample in a study of blood T cell repertoires in COVID-19. Profiled with immunoSEQ multiplex PCR; TCRdb holds only in-frame clones, not every one. The sample yields 100,000 to 150,000 clones, about 88% seen once. Sequenced: peripheral blood. Every receptor here comes from an elderly woman with acute or convalescent COVID-19. Both conserved end residues are trimmed from each CDR3. The order of the fields is V gene, J gene, CDR3 protein.

>TRBV24-1|TRBJ2-3
ATSDWGGQGRDLGDTQY
>TRBV5-4|TRBJ1-5
ASSSGTGGQPQH
>TRBV2|TRBJ1-2
ASSDSTGRYGYT
>TRBV6-5|TRBJ2-7
ASSSGQTYEQY
>TRBV27|TRBJ2-5
ASSHEEREVGLEETQY
>TRBV5-1|TRBJ2-3
ASSTQTGTTDTQY
>TRBV3-1/TRBV3-2|TRBJ1-1
ASSQGTGSEAF
>TRBV27|TRBJ1-5
ASSSLSWTAPTQPQH
>TRBV4-3|TRBJ1-1
ASSLAHRRNTEAF
>TRBV20-1|TRBJ2-7
SASADEQY
>TRBV7-9|TRBJ1-5
ASSSTWDWNQPQH
>TRBV7-3|TRBJ2-1
ASSSWVAGTNNEQF
>TRBV6-5|TRBJ1-1
ASSMGSGAF
>TRBV1|TRBJ2-1
TSSQEGEGYNEQF
>TRBV4-1|TRBJ1-6
ASSPGTLNSPLH
>TRBV2|TRBJ2-7
ASTPAGGPYEQY
>TRBV29-1|TRBJ1-1
SAHPTGQGNTEAF
>TRBV9|TRBJ2-7
ASSVGGGTYEQY
>TRBV15|TRBJ1-4
ATSRVGTSNEKLF
>TRBV6-1|TRBJ1-1
ASSQGQGWTEAF
>TRBV7-2|TRBJ2-3
ASSLVQGLAGGDTQY
>TRBV7-3|TRBJ2-1
ASSPAGHNEQF
>TRBV28|TRBJ1-2
ASSLGRERYYGYT
>TRBV7-9|TRBJ1-2
ASSRALANYGYT
>TRBV6-5|TRBJ1-1
ASSYEVNTEAF
>TRBV9|TRBJ2-5
ASSVEGLAGGPNWETQY
>TRBV29-1|TRBJ1-5
SLRDTLYSNQPQH
>TRBV5-1|TRBJ2-3
ASSLLSTGGTDTQY
>TRBV11-1|TRBJ2-4
ASSLNPGQGGIQY
>TRBV1|TRBJ2-7
TSSQEVPSSYEQY